Shown below are 12 T cell receptor beta chains from a single sample sequenced in a study of T cell responses to AZD1222 COVID-19 vaccine. Sequenced by immunoSEQ multiplex PCR; TCRdb stores in-frame clones only, minus some. The sample has 74,000 or so clones, 85% seen once. The specimen comprised peripheral blood, sampled on day 0 of AZD1222 vaccination. These receptors were collected from an adult in good health.

The chain employs TRBV27 and TRBJ2-1, with D perhaps matching TRBD1 (6 bases). CDR1 MNHEY and CDR2 SMNVEV come from the germline V gene (reference sequence). V was pared by 5 bases and J by 9 bases, with 14 bases between. The CDR3 is 13 residues long. The CDR3 region has the DNA TGTGCCAGCAGTATCAACAGGGTAGGTGAGCAGTTCTTC. Translated: CASSINRVGEQFF.

V is TRBV9 and J is TRBJ1-5; D is unresolved. Trimming cost V 2 bases and J 0 bases, with 9 bases left between them. Germline CDR1 and CDR2: SGDLS and YYNGEE. The CDR3 has 15 residues. CDR3 sequence: CASSVDGNSNQPQHF. The DNA for the CDR3 is TGTGCCAGCAGCGTTGACGGCAATAGCAATCAGCCCCAGCATTTT.

The gene calls are TRBV2 and TRBJ1-6; no clear D. This CDR3 region has 16 residues. V shed 2 bases and J shed 3 bases, with 11 bases lying between them. Germline values: CDR1 SNHLY, CDR2 FYNNEI. CDR3 sequence reads: CASSEKDQIYNSPLHF. CDR3 in DNA: TGTGCCAGCAGTGAAAAGGACCAGATCTATAATTCACCCCTCCACTTT.

The genes are TRBV7-9 and TRBJ1-2; 8 bases align to TRBD1. CDR1 is SEHNR, CDR2 FQNEAQ, per germline (reference sequence). The CDR3 loop spans 17 amino acids. The V gene end was trimmed by 3 bases and the J gene end by 4 bases; junction bases not matched to a gene: 13. Here the CDR3 reads CASSFRFSTTGGYGYTF. The CDR3 coding sequence is TGTGCCAGCAGCTTCCGGTTCTCTACTACAGGGGGCTATGGCTACACCTTC.

J is TRBJ1-2 and V is TRBV18, with a tentative D call TRBD1 (6 bases). The V gene's germline CDR1 is KGHSH and CDR2 LQKENI. The ends were cut back, 2 bases at V and 6 bases at J, with 10 bases in the middle. This CDR3 comprises 13 residues. CDR3: CASSPTGNDGYTF. CDR3 nucleotides: TGTGCCAGCTCACCAACAGGGAACGATGGCTACACCTTC.

CDR3 sequence: CASSPRPLGQDGSEAFF. CDR3 coding DNA: TGTGCCAGCTCACCAAGACCCTTGGGGCAGGATGGTTCTGAAGCTTTCTTT. The V call is TRBV18, the J call TRBJ1-1, with D perhaps matching TRBD1 (5 bases). This CDR3 contains 17 residues. Germline V CDR1 and CDR2: KGHSH, LQKENI. V lost 2 bases to trimming and J lost 6 bases, with 22 bases between them.

The chain has TRBV30 and TRBJ2-7, with no clear D. Germline assignment: CDR1 GTSNPN and CDR2 SVGIG (reference sequence). The CDR3 covers 11 residues. The V gene lost 2 bases and the J gene lost 4 bases, with 6 bases spanning the gap. For the CDR3, the DNA is TGTGCCTGGAGTTTACGTTACGAGCAGTACTTC. Translated, it gives CAWSLRYEQYF.

The rearrangement uses TRBV5-1 and TRBJ1-4, with D perhaps matching TRBD1 (5 bases). This CDR3 region has 15 residues. Germline loops: CDR1 SGHRS, CDR2 YFSETQ. V was pared by 0 bases and J by 8 bases, with 14 bases between. CDR3 nucleotides: TGCGCCAGCAGCTTGGGGTGGGGCTCGCAGGAAAAACTGTTTTTT. This encodes CASSLGWGSQEKLFF.

This chain uses TRBV27 with TRBJ2-5; D not resolved. The CDR3 is 12 amino acids. Germline assignment: CDR1 MNHEY and CDR2 SMNVEV (reference sequence). The V and J ends lost 6 bases and 1 base respectively, with 6 bases between them. CDR3 residues: CASSPTQETQYF. The CDR3 coding sequence is TGTGCCAGCAGCCCGACCCAAGAGACCCAGTACTTC.

V is TRBV25-1 and J is TRBJ2-7; TRBD1 matches at 7 bases. Germline trimming cut 6 bases from V and 1 base from J; bases unmatched to any gene: 9. The CDR3 loop spans 15 amino acids. Germline values: CDR1 MGHDK, CDR2 SYGVNS. As DNA, the CDR3 is TGTGCCAGCAGACAAACCGGGACAGTTTCCTACGAGCAGTACTTC. Amino acid sequence: CASRQTGTVSYEQYF.

Turning to this clone: The junction and the germline gene differ at one end; a read error may be behind it. The gene calls are TRBV2 and TRBJ1-1; 7 nucleotides match TRBD1. CDR3 length: 14 amino acids. Germline V gene sequence: CDR1 SNHLY, CDR2 FYNNEI. CDR3: CAGRGVRDDTEAFF. CDR3 DNA sequence: TGTGCCGGCAGGGGGGTCAGGGATGACACTGAAGCTTTCTTT.

This chain links TRBV2 with TRBJ1-1; D may be TRBD1 (5 bases). The CDR3 length is 13 residues. Looked up from germline, CDR1 is SNHLY and CDR2 is FYNNEI. The ends were cut back, 10 bases at V and 0 bases at J, with 12 bases in the middle. Here the CDR3 reads CATTQALNTEAFF. CDR3 DNA: TGTGCCACCACACAGGCCTTGAACACTGAAGCTTTCTTT.